This TCR beta chain derives from a study of cytomegalovirus exposure and HLA in healthy donors. Germline trimming cut 4 bases from V and 2 bases from J; bases unmatched to any gene: 4. This CDR3 has 15 amino acids. The germline V gene encodes CDR1 SGHRS and CDR2 YFSETQ. PCR amplification relied on 60 Vbeta primers (plus 13 Jbeta primers). Measured with immunoSEQ multiplex PCR; TCRdb has only the in-frame clones, and not every one. The sample has approximately 170,000 clones, around 77% seen once; the top ten hold approximately 1.5%. Input material: PBMCs. The sequence was collected from a man aged 40-50 years in good health and CMV-seronegative. The rearrangement joins TRBV5-1 to TRBJ2-2; 8 bases map to TRBD1. The CDR3 sequence: CASSPQGGNTGELFF. CDR3 nucleotide sequence: TGCGCCAGCAGCCCACAGGGGGGTAACACCGGGGAGCTGTTTTTT.